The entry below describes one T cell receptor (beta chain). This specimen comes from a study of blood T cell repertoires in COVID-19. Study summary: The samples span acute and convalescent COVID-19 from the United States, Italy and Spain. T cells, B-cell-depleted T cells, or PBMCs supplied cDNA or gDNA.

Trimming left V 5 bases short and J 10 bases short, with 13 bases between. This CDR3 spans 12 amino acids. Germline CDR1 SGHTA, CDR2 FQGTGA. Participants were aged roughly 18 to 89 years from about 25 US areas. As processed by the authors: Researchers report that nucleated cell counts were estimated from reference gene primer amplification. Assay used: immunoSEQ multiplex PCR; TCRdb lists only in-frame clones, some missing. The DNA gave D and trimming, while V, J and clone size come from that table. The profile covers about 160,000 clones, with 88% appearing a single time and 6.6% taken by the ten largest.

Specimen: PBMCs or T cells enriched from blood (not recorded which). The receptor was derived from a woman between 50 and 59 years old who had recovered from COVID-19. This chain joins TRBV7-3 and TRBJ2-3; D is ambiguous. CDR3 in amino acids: CASSTPSGPQYF. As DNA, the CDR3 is TGTGCCAGCAGCACACCCTCGGGTCCGCAGTATTTT.